A single T cell receptor beta chain is shown here with its context. Its target is unknown. Deletions cut 6 bases from V and 3 bases from J, with 15 bases between. The length of the CDR3 is 14 residues. Germline assignment: CDR1 DFQATT and CDR2 SNEGSKA (reference sequence). This specimen comes from a study of T cells in Graves' hyperthyroidism and ophthalmopathy. About the research overall: Before treatment of any kind, peripheral blood was taken at initial diagnosis.

Study results and limitations: Prediction of ophthalmopathy progression came a median roughly 7.1 months pre-onset.

From RNA transcripts, TCR beta CDR3 regions were amplified. In the first-round RT-PCR of the TCR CDR3, the HTBI primer set was used. In TCRdb, the multiplex PCR reads were re-called with MiXCR into one record per CDR3 protein. The sample shows fewer than 900,000 distinct CDR3 sequences, around a sixth of them seen only once. The hyperthyroidism was newly diagnosed and had lasted under 2 months; the patients were aged 18 to 65. V and J are TRBV20-1 and TRBJ1-5; D is ambiguous. The TCR sequence derives from a woman between 45 and 65 years old with Graves' hyperthyroidism that later progressed to Graves' ophthalmopathy. The sequencing sample was made of blood. CDR3 in amino acids: CSATRDNPNQPQHF. The CDR3 bases are TGCAGTGCCACCCGAGACAACCCCAATCAGCCCCAGCATTTT.